Sequencing of this TCR beta chain was carried out in a study of regulatory T cells in long-lasting Graves disease. The time point denotes: persistent/refractory GD, antithyroid drugs over 5 years with positive TRAb. The authors made the TCR library using RNA they extracted from PBMCs. Assembly of TCR beta libraries relied on iRepertoire HTBI primers together with Arm-PCR of CDR3 regions. TCRdb analysed the multiplex PCR reads with MiXCR anew, one entry per CDR3 protein. The data hold some 370,000 distinct CDR3 sequences, with under 25% observed a single time. Germline trimming cut 4 bases from V and 8 bases from J; bases unmatched to any gene: 9. The germline CDR1 and CDR2 sequences are MNHEY and SVGEGT. The CDR3 extends over 14 amino acids.

The chain carries TRBV6-2 or TRBV6-3 and TRBJ1-2; TRBD1 agrees at 8 bases. The material was peripheral blood mononuclear cells (PBMCs), obtained when the disease was refractory, from a patient treated with antithyroid drugs. This TCR was sampled from a female donor with Graves disease. As DNA, the CDR3 is TGTGCCAGCAGTTCCAGCTGGACAGGGAACGGCTACACCTTC. This encodes CASSSSWTGNGYTF.